This entry lists 12 T cell receptor beta chains sequenced from one sample in a study of CD8 T cells in Susac syndrome. An amount of RNA that ranged from roughly 0.45 to 1 ug was reverse transcribed with random hexamers. Each CDR3 protein is one row after TCRdb ran MiXCR on the immunoSEQ multiplex PCR reads. This table has about 100,000 distinct CDR3 sequences, 90% to 95% appearing once. The sample was CD8+ T cells from PBMCs. These TCRs come from a human donor in good health.

This clonotype was counted between two and nine times. The gene calls are TRBV7-6 and TRBJ2-5, with 14 nucleotides matching TRBD2. The CDR3 has 16 residues. CDR1 is SGHVS and CDR2 is FNYEAQ in the germline V gene. Trimming took 3 bases from V and 2 from J; bases not matched to a gene: 2. DNA of the CDR3: TGTGCCAGCAGCTTGACTAGCGGGGGGGCACAAGAGACCCAGTACTTC. This gives the protein CASSLTSGGAQETQYF.

This chain joins TRBV29-1 and TRBJ1-2; no firm D call. The CDR3 contains 11 residues. The germline V and J ends were trimmed by 6 bases and 2 bases, with 7 bases remaining between them. Germline V gene data show CDR1 as SQVTM and CDR2 as ANQGSEA. The CDR3 DNA reads as TGCAGCGTAGAGGAGAACTATGGCTACACCTTC. Translating gives CSVEENYGYTF. The full variable domain, completed using reference TRBV29-1 and TRBJ1-2, is SAVISQKPSRDICQRGTSLTIQCQVDSQVTMMFWYRQQPGQSLTLIATANQGSEATYESGFVIDKFPISRPNLTFSTLTVSNMSPEDSSIYLCSVEENYGYTFGSGTRLTVV.

V gene TRBV11-2 combines with J gene TRBJ2-7; 8 nucleotides align to TRBD1. V gave up 7 bases and J gave up 2 bases; unmatched junction bases: 7. The CDR3 covers 14 residues. Germline CDR1 is SGHAT and CDR2 is FQNNGV. CDR3: CASTRTGRPYEQYF. The CDR3 region has the DNA TGTGCCAGCACCAGGACAGGGAGGCCCTACGAGCAGTACTTC.

The rearrangement links TRBV27 to TRBJ2-2; a weak D match, TRBD1 (5 bases). The CDR3 has 14 residues. Germline CDR1 MNHEY, CDR2 SMNVEV (reference sequence). The ends were cut back, 8 bases at V and 5 bases at J, with 15 bases in the middle. The CDR3 DNA reads as TGTGCCAGCGGGATTCACAGGACGACCGGGGAGCTGTTTTTT. Translated, it gives CASGIHRTTGELFF.

This rearrangement joins TRBV3-1 to TRBJ2-1; D perhaps matches TRBD1 (7 bases). Trimming removed 6 bases at V and 2 bases at J, with 14 bases between. The CDR3 runs to 15 residues. Looked up from germline, CDR1 is LGHDT and CDR2 is YNNKEL (reference sequence). The CDR3 sequence: CASSYTGEAYNEQFF. CDR3 bases: TGTGCCAGCAGTTATACAGGGGAGGCCTACAATGAGCAGTTCTTC.

This rearrangement joins TRBV6-1 to TRBJ2-5, with 7 bases aligning to TRBD2. Germline V gives CDR1 MNHNS, CDR2 SASEGT. The CDR3 length is 16 residues. Trimming took 6 bases from V and 2 from J; bases not matched to a gene: 12. The CDR3 protein is CASSSPNGGLQETQYF. CDR3 DNA: TGTGCCAGCAGCTCGCCGAACGGGGGGTTACAAGAGACCCAGTACTTC.

CDR3 loop: CASSYLGTGEETQYF. For the CDR3, the DNA is TGTGCCAGCAGTTACCTAGGGACAGGGGAAGAGACCCAGTACTTC. The chain has TRBV6-6 and TRBJ2-5; 10 bases fit TRBD1. The length of the CDR3 is 15 residues. The germline CDR1 and CDR2 sequences are MNHNY and SVGAGI (reference sequence). The trim removed 2 bases at V and 3 bases at J, leaving 3 bases unmatched.

J is TRBJ1-1 and V is TRBV27; 8 nucleotides match TRBD1. Germline V gene lookup returns CDR1 MNHEY and CDR2 SMNVEV (reference sequence). The CDR3 contains 13 residues. V lost 6 bases to trimming and J lost 5 bases; unmatched junction nucleotides: 5. The CDR3 DNA reads TGTGCCAGCAGCATAGACAGGGGAACTGAAGCTTTCTTT. This sequence encodes CASSIDRGTEAFF.

The CDR3, as DNA: TGTGCCAGCAGCCCACGGGGGAGCACAGATACGCAGTATTTT. Residues: CASSPRGSTDTQYF. The V gene is TRBV7-9, the J gene TRBJ2-3, with D tentatively TRBD2 (6 bases). Germline-derived CDR1 and CDR2 are SEHNR and FQNEAQ (reference sequence). V lost 5 bases, J lost 0 bases, and 9 bases lay in between. The CDR3 sequence is 14 residues long.

This chain connects TRBV30 to TRBJ2-3; 10 bases map to TRBD2. The CDR3 contains 14 residues. The V and J ends lost 0 bases and 5 bases, in that order; junction bases with no gene match: 2. Germline assignment: CDR1 GTSNPN and CDR2 SVGIG (reference sequence). Written as DNA, the CDR3 is TGTGCCTGGAGTGTACTAGCGGGGAGAGATACGCAGTATTTT. It is translated as CAWSVLAGRDTQYF.

The chain joins TRBV3-1 to TRBJ1-3, with TRBD1 identical over 9 bases. Trimming removed 3 bases from V and 0 bases from J; junction bases left unmatched: 0. The length of the CDR3 is 15 residues. Germline values: CDR1 LGHDT, CDR2 YNNKEL (reference sequence). The CDR3 DNA sequence: TGTGCCAGCAGCCAGGGACAGGGCTCTGGAAACACCATATATTTT. It encodes CASSQGQGSGNTIYF.

The chain carries TRBV9 and TRBJ1-3; D remains ambiguous. The length of the CDR3 is 16 residues. Looked up from germline, CDR1 is SGDLS and CDR2 is YYNGEE. Trimming took off 4 bases at V and 4 bases at J, with 18 bases between the two ends. CDR3 sequence (DNA): TGTGCCAGCAGCCCCGGACCGGGGTCCCGCGGAAACACCATATATTTT. As protein: CASSPGPGSRGNTIYF.